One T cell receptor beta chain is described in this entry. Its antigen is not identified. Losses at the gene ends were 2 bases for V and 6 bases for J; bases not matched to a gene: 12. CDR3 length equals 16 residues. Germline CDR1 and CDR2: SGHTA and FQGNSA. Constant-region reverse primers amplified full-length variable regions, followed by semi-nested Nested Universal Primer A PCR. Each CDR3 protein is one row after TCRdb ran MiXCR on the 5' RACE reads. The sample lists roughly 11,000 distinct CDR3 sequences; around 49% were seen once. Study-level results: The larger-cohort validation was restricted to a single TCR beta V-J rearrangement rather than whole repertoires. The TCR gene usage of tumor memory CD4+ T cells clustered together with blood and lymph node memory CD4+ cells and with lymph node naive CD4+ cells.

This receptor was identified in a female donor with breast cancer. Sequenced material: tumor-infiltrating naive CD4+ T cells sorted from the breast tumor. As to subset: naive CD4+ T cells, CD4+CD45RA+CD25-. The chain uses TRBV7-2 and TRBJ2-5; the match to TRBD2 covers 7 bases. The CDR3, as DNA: TGTGCCAGCAGCTTAAGCGCTAGCGGCCAGGCGAAGACCCAGTACTTC. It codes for CASSLSASGQAKTQYF.